The 5 T cell receptor beta chains in this list originate from one sample, sequenced in a study of cytomegalovirus exposure and HLA in healthy donors (dated by TCRdb to 2016 to 2017). Receptors were amplified or captured by the immunoSEQ multiplex PCR assay. TCRdb holds this immuneACCESS table with in-frame rearrangements only. Some clones are missing; in checked studies, unresolved V genes explain under half, and the rest has no known cause. The sample yields some 200,000 clones; around 90% were counted once. The ten largest clones take up around 1.1% of the sample. Sequenced input: PBMCs. The receptors were gathered from a woman younger than 35 in good health and CMV-seronegative.

The J gene is TRBJ2-7, the V gene TRBV19; TRBD1 matches at 7 bases. The CDR3 length is 13 residues. Germline CDR1 LNHDA, CDR2 SQIVND (reference sequence). Germline trimming cut 5 bases from V and 2 bases from J; bases unmatched to any gene: 3. CDR3 in DNA: TGTGCCAGTAGTTGGGGACAGACCTACGAGCAGTACTTC. Translation gives CASSWGQTYEQYF.

Worth noting for this clone: Other DNA sequences in the sample encode the same CDR3. This sequence joins TRBV5-1 and TRBJ1-1; D is unresolved. V shed 0 bases and J shed 0 bases, with 12 bases lying between them. The germline V gene encodes CDR1 SGHRS and CDR2 YFSETQ. The CDR3 extends over 16 amino acids. This CDR3 is CASSLGPRSMNTEAFF. The CDR3 DNA follows: TGCGCCAGCAGCTTGGGCCCCCGGTCGATGAACACTGAAGCTTTCTTT.

CDR3: CASSLGQGITGELFF. The DNA for the CDR3 is TGTGCCAGCAGTTTGGGACAGGGAATTACCGGGGAGCTGTTTTTT. This chain links TRBV27 with TRBJ2-2; the match to TRBD1 covers 9 bases. The germline V gene encodes CDR1 MNHEY and CDR2 SMNVEV (reference sequence). J gave up 5 bases and V 3 bases, and 4 bases lay outside the gene matches. CDR3 size: 15 residues.

V is TRBV30 and J is TRBJ1-4; no clear D. Trimming removed 2 bases from V and 5 bases from J, with 12 bases in between. The CDR3 is 14 residues long. The V gene's germline CDR1 is GTSNPN and CDR2 SVGIG (reference sequence). Written as DNA, the CDR3 is TGTGCCTGGAGTACCCCACAGATGAATGAAAAACTGTTTTTT. Translated, it gives CAWSTPQMNEKLFF.

This chain uses TRBV6-6 with TRBJ2-3; 8 nucleotides line up with TRBD2. This CDR3 is 16 amino acids long. The V segment lost 6 bases and the J segment 5 bases; nucleotides outside the gene matches: 13. CDR1 and CDR2 from the germline V gene are MNHNY and SVGAGI (reference sequence). This CDR3 reads CASSQQAPGGGDTQYF. As DNA, the CDR3 is TGTGCCAGCAGCCAACAGGCTCCGGGAGGGGGAGATACGCAGTATTTT.